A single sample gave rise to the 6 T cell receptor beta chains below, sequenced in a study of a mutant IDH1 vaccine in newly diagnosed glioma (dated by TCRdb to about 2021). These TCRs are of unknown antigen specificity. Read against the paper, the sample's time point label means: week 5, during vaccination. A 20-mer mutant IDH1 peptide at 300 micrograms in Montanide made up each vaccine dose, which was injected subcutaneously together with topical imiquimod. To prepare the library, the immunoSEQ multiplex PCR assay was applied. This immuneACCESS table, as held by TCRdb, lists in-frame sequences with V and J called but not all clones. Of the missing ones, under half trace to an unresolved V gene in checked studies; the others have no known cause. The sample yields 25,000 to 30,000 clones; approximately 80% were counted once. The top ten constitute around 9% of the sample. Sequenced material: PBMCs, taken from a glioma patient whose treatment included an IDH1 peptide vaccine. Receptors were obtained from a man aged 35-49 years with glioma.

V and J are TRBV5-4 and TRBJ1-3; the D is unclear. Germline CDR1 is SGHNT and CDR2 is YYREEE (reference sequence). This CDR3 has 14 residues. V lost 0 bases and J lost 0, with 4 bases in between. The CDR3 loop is CASSLGGSGNTIYF. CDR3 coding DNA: TGTGCCAGCAGCTTGGGGGGCTCTGGAAACACCATATATTTT.

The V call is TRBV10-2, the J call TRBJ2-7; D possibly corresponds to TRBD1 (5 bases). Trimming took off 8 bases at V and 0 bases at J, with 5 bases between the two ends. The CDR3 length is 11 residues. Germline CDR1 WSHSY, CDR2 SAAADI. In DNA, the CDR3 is TGCGCCAGCGGACACTCCTACGAGCAGTACTTC. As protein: CASGHSYEQYF.

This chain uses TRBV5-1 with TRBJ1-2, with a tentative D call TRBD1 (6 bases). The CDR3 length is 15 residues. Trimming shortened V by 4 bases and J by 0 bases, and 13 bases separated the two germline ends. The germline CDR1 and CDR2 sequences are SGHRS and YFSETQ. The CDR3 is CASSPLQGSNYGYTF. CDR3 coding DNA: TGCGCCAGCAGCCCACTACAGGGATCTAACTATGGCTACACCTTC.

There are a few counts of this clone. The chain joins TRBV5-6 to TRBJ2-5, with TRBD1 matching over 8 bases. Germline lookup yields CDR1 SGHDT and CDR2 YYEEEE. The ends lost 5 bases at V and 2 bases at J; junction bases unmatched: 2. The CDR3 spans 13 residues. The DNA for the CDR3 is TGTGCCAGCAGACGACAGGGGCAAGAGACCCAGTACTTC. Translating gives CASRRQGQETQYF.

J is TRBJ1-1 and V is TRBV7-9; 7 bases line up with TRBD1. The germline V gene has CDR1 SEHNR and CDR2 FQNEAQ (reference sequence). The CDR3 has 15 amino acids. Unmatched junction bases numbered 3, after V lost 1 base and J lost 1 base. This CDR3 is CASSLGGGGNTEAFF. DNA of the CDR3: TGTGCCAGCAGCTTAGGAGGGGGCGGGAACACTGAAGCTTTCTTT.

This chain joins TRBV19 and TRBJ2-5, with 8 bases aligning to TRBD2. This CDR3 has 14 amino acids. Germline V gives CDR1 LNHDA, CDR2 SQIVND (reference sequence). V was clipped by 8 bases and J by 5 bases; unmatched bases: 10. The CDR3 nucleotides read TGTGCCAGTTCCAGCGGGAGTGGGTCGGAGACCCAGTACTTC. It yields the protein CASSSGSGSETQYF.